Listed here are 16 T cell receptor beta chains from one sample, sequenced in a study of T cell changes during pregnancy in multiple sclerosis. TCRdb's copy holds only in-frame clones and misses some; the assay was immunoSEQ multiplex PCR. This table has about 36,000 clones, 85% to 95% appearing once. Sequenced here: CD4+ T cells from peripheral blood mononuclear cells, sampled in the first trimester of pregnancy. All receptors derive from a female donor with multiple sclerosis, enrolled in a pregnancy study.

The chain carries TRBV28 and TRBJ1-2; D may be TRBD1 (5 bases). There are 16 residues in the CDR3. The germline CDR1 and CDR2 sequences are MDHEN and SYDVKM. The V and J ends lost 6 bases and 4 bases respectively, with 21 bases between them. Written as DNA, the CDR3 is TGTGCCAGCAGGCAGGGCAGGGTATCTTCCGGCTATGGCTACACCTTC. Its translation: CASRQGRVSSGYGYTF.

V and J are TRBV6-5 and TRBJ2-5, with 8 bases matching TRBD1. The V segment lost 5 bases and the J segment 2 bases; nucleotides outside the gene matches: 7. Germline values: CDR1 MNHEY, CDR2 SVGAGI. CDR3 size: 15 residues. The CDR3 DNA follows: TGTGCCAGCAGTGCCGCCGGGACAGGACAAGAGACCCAGTACTTC. This encodes CASSAAGTGQETQYF.

The chain combines TRBV5-4 with TRBJ2-7; 7 bases align to TRBD2. The germline CDR1 and CDR2 sequences are SGHNT and YYREEE (reference sequence). The CDR3 is 14 amino acids. Losses at the gene ends were 0 bases for V and 4 bases for J; bases not matched to a gene: 4. The DNA of the CDR3 is TGTGCCAGCAGCTTGGGAGTAGCGGGTTACGAGCAGTACTTC. It translates to CASSLGVAGYEQYF.

V usage is TRBV15 and J usage is TRBJ2-3; 12 bases are shared with TRBD2. The germline CDR1 and CDR2 sequences are LNHNV and YYDKDF (reference sequence). This CDR3 has 15 residues. The J segment lost 2 bases and the V segment lost 5 bases, leaving 2 bases of the junction unmatched. The CDR3 loop reads CATSSSGGATDTQYF. In DNA form, the CDR3 reads TGTGCCACCAGCTCTAGCGGGGGGGCCACAGATACGCAGTATTTT.

The chain combines TRBV5-8 with TRBJ1-2; D call uncertain. The CDR3 runs 13 residues. CDR1 is SGHTS and CDR2 is YDEGEE in the germline V gene. The ends were cut back, 0 bases at V and 4 bases at J, with 7 bases in the middle. The CDR3 sequence is CASSLGTFYGYTF. The CDR3 bases are TGTGCCAGCAGCTTGGGGACTTTCTATGGCTACACCTTC.

The chain combines TRBV5-1 with TRBJ2-1; 8 nucleotides agree with TRBD2. J was trimmed by 0 bases and V by 4 bases; bases with no gene match: 9. Germline values: CDR1 SGHRS, CDR2 YFSETQ. This CDR3 has 17 amino acids. CDR3 amino acids: CASSLRGAGGSYNEQFF. CDR3 nucleotides: TGCGCCAGCAGCCTACGCGGGGCGGGGGGCTCCTACAATGAGCAGTTCTTC.

This chain joins TRBV30 and TRBJ1-5; a possible D gene is TRBD1 (6 bases). Germline V lookup: CDR1 GTSNPN, CDR2 SVGIG (reference sequence). The ends were cut back, 4 bases at V and 0 bases at J, with 16 bases in the middle. CDR3 length: 16 amino acids. CDR3 in amino acids: CAWKSGDLYSNQPQHF. The CDR3 DNA reads as TGTGCCTGGAAGTCAGGGGACCTATATAGCAATCAGCCCCAGCATTTT.

This clone was seen a single time. The gene calls are TRBV27 and TRBJ2-2; 7 bases agree with TRBD1. The germline gives CDR1 MNHEY, CDR2 SMNVEV (reference sequence). The J segment lost 1 base and the V segment lost 8 bases, leaving 10 bases of the junction unmatched. This CDR3 has 16 amino acids. The CDR3 DNA reads TGTGCCAGCTCCTTCAGACAGGGCAAGAACACCGGGGAGCTGTTTTTT. Its translation: CASSFRQGKNTGELFF.

In this sample, this clone turned up once. The chain joins TRBV27 to TRBJ2-1, with TRBD2 matching 7 bases. V gave up 3 bases and J gave up 0 bases; unmatched junction bases: 8. Germline values: CDR1 MNHEY, CDR2 SMNVEV (reference sequence). This CDR3 has 17 residues. For the CDR3, the DNA is TGTGCCAGCAGTTTGGAAAGCGGGGCATACTCCTACAATGAGCAGTTCTTC. Translation: CASSLESGAYSYNEQFF.

The chain uses TRBV7-3 and TRBJ1-6; 8 positions agree with TRBD1. Looked up from germline, CDR1 is SGHTA and CDR2 is FQGTGA. Germline trimming cut 5 bases from V and 3 bases from J; bases unmatched to any gene: 3. This CDR3 comprises 15 residues. CDR3: CASSLGTGYNSPLHF. The CDR3 DNA sequence: TGTGCCAGCAGCCTCGGGACAGGCTATAATTCACCCCTCCACTTT.

The chain recombines TRBV2 with TRBJ2-1, with TRBD1 as a possible D gene (7 bases). V lost 5 bases, J lost 8 bases, and 19 bases lay in between. In germline, CDR1 is SNHLY, CDR2 FYNNEI. The CDR3 totals 15 residues. CDR3 amino acids: CASSTRQGGSDEQFF. The CDR3 DNA reads TGTGCCAGCAGTACGAGGCAGGGGGGATCGGATGAGCAGTTCTTC.

The V and J genes are TRBV9 and TRBJ2-1; the D gene is possibly TRBD1 (5 bases). The CDR3 is 17 amino acids. CDR1 is SGDLS and CDR2 is YYNGEE in the germline V gene. V dropped 0 bases and J dropped 4 bases, with 17 bases sitting between them. CDR3 residues: CASSVGLGHRLYNEQFF. CDR3 DNA: TGTGCCAGCAGCGTAGGTCTCGGACACCGGCTATACAATGAGCAGTTCTTC.

The chain has TRBV5-5 and TRBJ2-7; the D gene is possibly TRBD1 (5 bases). Germline V lookup: CDR1 SGHKS, CDR2 YYEKEE (reference sequence). The length of the CDR3 is 13 residues. Trimming left V 5 bases short and J 5 bases short, with 14 bases between. The CDR3 spells CASRSQGSDEQYF. DNA of the CDR3: TGTGCCAGCAGGTCTCAGGGAAGCGACGAGCAGTACTTC.

This rearrangement joins TRBV7-3 to TRBJ2-3, with TRBD2 matching 7 bases. The junction had 8 bases not matched to a gene; V was cut back by 8 bases and J by 3 bases. The germline gives CDR1 SGHTA, CDR2 FQGTGA. The CDR3 totals 14 residues. The DNA for the CDR3 is TGTGCCAGCCGGCGGGAGAGTGAAACAGATACGCAGTATTTT. It specifies CASRRESETDTQYF. Variable domain in full (rest from reference TRBV7-3 and TRBJ2-3): GAGVSQTPSNKVTEKGKYVELRCDPISGHTALYWYRQSLGQGPEFLIYFQGTGAADDSGLPNDRFFAVRPEGSVSTLKIQRTERGDSAVYLCASRRESETDTQYFGPGTRLTVL.

This sequence joins TRBV10-3 and TRBJ2-7, with D uncertain. The CDR3 is made up of 14 amino acids. Trimming stripped 0 bases from V and 7 bases from J, with 13 bases between. The germline CDR1 and CDR2 sequences are ENHRY and SYGVKD. The CDR3 DNA follows: TGTGCCATCAGTGAGTCGCAGACGGCCGGGGAGCAGTACTTC. Protein sequence: CAISESQTAGEQYF.

This clone has just one count. The chain uses TRBV7-9 and TRBJ2-7; 8 nucleotides align to TRBD2. This CDR3 has 16 residues. V trimming: 5 bases; J trimming: 0 bases; junction bases outside the gene matches: 9. In germline, CDR1 is SEHNR, CDR2 FQNEAQ (reference sequence). This CDR3 is CASSLSTSVSSYEQYF. In nucleotides, the CDR3 is TGTGCCAGCAGCCTTTCGACTAGCGTCAGCTCCTACGAGCAGTACTTC. Using reference TRBV7-9 and TRBJ2-7 for the parts outside the CDR3, the full variable domain is DTGVSQNPRHKITKRGQNVTFRCDPISEHNRLYWYRQTLGQGPEFLTYFQNEAQLEKSRLLSDRFSAERPKGSFSTLEIQRTEQGDSAMYLCASSLSTSVSSYEQYFGPGTRLTVT.